This T cell receptor (beta chain) emerged from a study of blood T cell repertoires in COVID-19 (TCRdb year 2020). In the study overall: Samples from collaborators originated in the United States, Italy and Spain and spanned both the acute and convalescent phases of COVID-19. A de-identified subject ID, COVID-19 status, age in years and sex were almost always included in the sample metadata. The prospective study material was composed of cDNA or gDNA derived from T cells, B-cell-depleted T cells, or PBMCs. Where HLA class I and class II types were available, the types were taken from metadata supplied by the sample provider, not from assay-based typing. Deeply sampled blood TCRbeta repertoires from subjects exposed to, actively infected with, or recovered from COVID-19 were included in the dataset. A freely available public database, intended as a resource for researchers studying the immune response to SARS-CoV-2, is where the repertoires were released. Samples were obtained from the ongoing ImmuneRACE study (first 160 participants) and from 1,000 to 1,500 subjects provided by 6 global collaborators.

From the cysteine through the phenylalanine, the CDR3 covers 17 amino acids. Only the CDR3 portion is preserved as DNA: 51 bases, with reading frame beginning at the first base. The germline V gene yields ENHRY for CDR1 and SYGVKD for CDR2. Trimming accounts for 3 bases at V and 1 base at J, while the number of junction bases matched to no gene is 9. A note on this clone: Its target antigen remains unknown. Base qualities were left out, and no much larger clone turns up one base away.

The paper's findings and limits, for the study overall: Clinical and demographic metadata were provided uncurated, with the amount varying by source and participant.

Collaborating institutions collected whole blood in K2EDTA tubes following their own protocols. For TCRbeta analysis, collaborators shipped samples as frozen whole blood, isolated PBMCs, or DNA extracted from either of those sample types. TCRbeta CDR3 regions were amplified from genomic DNA using the immunoSEQ Assay, a bias-controlled multiplex PCR. Per the authors' processing: Within the assay, amplification of reference gene primers was used to estimate how many nucleated cells each sample contained. Sequence reads were collapsed and filtered to measure the absolute abundance of every unique TCRbeta CDR3 rearrangement. Productive Simpson clonality was computed per sample as the square root of Simpson's diversity index over productive rearrangements. The table comes from immuneACCESS by way of TCRdb, which keeps in-frame sequences with V and J called. Part of the clones is missing from these tables; in studies checked, under half for an unresolved V gene and the rest for unknown reasons. The V and J calls and clone size were taken over from that table, and D and trimming were inferred from the DNA. The sample includes tens of thousands of clones, with 70% to 85% observed a single time. Clones ranked in the top ten supply around 9.1% of the sample.

The sequence links TRBV10-3 to TRBJ1-1, and TRBD1 aligns with 9 junction nucleotides. The sample consisted of peripheral blood. The receptor was derived from a man in his 60s with acute or convalescent COVID-19. The CDR3: CAISDIGTGRKNTEAFF. DNA sequence: TGTGCCATCAGTGATATCGGGACAGGGAGAAAGAACACTGAAGCTTTCTTT.